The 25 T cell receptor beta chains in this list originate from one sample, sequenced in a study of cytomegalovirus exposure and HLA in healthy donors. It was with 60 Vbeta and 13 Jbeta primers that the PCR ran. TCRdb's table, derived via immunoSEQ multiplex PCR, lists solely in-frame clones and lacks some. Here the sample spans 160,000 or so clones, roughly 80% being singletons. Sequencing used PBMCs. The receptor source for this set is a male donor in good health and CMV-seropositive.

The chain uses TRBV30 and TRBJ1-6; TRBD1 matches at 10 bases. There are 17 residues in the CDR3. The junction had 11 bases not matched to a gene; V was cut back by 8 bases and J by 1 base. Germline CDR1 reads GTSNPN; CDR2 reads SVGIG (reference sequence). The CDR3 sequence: CAGRPGQGLSYNSPLHF. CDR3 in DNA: TGTGCCGGAAGACCGGGACAGGGGTTATCCTATAATTCACCCCTCCACTTT.

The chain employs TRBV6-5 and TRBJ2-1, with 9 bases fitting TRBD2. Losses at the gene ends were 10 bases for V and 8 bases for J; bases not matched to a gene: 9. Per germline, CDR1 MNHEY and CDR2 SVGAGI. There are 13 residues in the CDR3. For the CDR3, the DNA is TGTGCCACCGGGACTAGCCCCAAGGATGAGCAGTTCTTC. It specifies CATGTSPKDEQFF.

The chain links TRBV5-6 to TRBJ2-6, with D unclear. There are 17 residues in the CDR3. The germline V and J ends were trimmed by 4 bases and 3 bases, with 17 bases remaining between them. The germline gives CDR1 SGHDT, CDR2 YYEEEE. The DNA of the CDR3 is TGTGCCAGCAGCCCTAATCCAGAAGGAGATGGGGCCAACGTCCTGACTTTC. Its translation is CASSPNPEGDGANVLTF.

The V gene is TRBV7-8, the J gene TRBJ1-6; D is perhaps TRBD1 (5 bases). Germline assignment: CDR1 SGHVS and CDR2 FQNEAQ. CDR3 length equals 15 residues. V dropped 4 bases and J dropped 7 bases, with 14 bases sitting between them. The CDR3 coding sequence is TGTGCCAGCAGCTCCTTTGACAGTACCAATTCACCCCTCCACTTT. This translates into CASSSFDSTNSPLHF.

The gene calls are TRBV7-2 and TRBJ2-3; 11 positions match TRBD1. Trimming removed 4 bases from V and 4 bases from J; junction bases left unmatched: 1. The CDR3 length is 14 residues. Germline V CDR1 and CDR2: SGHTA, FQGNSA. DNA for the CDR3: TGTGCCAGCAGCTGGACAGGGGGCGCAGATACGCAGTATTTT. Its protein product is CASSWTGGADTQYF.

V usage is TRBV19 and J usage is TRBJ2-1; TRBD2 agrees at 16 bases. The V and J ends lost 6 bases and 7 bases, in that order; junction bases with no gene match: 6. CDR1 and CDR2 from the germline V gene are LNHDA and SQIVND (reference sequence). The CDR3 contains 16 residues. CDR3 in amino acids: CASSLGLAGGWNEQFF. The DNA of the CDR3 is TGTGCCAGTAGCCTGGGACTAGCGGGAGGGTGGAATGAGCAGTTCTTC.

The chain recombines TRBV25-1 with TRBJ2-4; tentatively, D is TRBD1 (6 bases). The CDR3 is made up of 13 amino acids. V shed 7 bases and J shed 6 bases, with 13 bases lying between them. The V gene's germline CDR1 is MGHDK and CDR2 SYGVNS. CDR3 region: CASNTGSVNIQYF. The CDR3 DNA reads TGTGCCAGCAACACAGGGTCGGTAAACATTCAGTACTTC.

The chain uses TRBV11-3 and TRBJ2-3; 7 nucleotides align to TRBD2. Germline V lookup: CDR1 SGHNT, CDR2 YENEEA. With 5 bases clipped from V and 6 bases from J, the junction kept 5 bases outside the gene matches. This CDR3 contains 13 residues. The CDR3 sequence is CASSRGERDTQYF. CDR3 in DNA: TGTGCCAGCAGCCGGGGGGAACGGGATACGCAGTATTTT. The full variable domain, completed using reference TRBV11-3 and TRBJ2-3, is EAGVVQSPRYKIIEKKQPVAFWCNPISGHNTLYWYLQNLGQGPELLIRYENEEAVDDSQLPKDRFSAERLKGVDSTLKIQPAELGDSAVYLCASSRGERDTQYFGPGTRLTVL.

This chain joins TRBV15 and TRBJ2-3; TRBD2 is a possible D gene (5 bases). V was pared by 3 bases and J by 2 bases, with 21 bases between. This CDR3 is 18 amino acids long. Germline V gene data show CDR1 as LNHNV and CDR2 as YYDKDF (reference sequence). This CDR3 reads CATSSPGGASRNTDTQYF. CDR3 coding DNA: TGTGCCACCAGCAGTCCCGGAGGCGCTAGCAGAAACACAGATACGCAGTATTTT.

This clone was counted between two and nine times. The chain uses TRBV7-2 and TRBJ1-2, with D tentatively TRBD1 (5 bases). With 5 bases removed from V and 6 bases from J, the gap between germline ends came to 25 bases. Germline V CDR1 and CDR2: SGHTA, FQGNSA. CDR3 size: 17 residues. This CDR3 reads CASSPGGGRTGGDGYTF. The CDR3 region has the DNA TGTGCCAGCAGCCCGGGGGGGGGACGGACTGGTGGAGATGGCTACACCTTC. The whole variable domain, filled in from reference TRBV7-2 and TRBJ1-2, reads GAGVSQSPSNKVTEKGKDVELRCDPISGHTALYWYRQSLGQGLEFLIYFQGNSAPDKSGLPSDRFSAERTGGSVSTLTIQRTQQEDSAVYLCASSPGGGRTGGDGYTFGSGTRLTVV.

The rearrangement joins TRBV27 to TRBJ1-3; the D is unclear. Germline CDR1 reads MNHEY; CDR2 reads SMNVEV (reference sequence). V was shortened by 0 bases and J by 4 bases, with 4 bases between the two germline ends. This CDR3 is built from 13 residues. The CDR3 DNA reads TGTGCCAGCAGTTTATCGAGAGGAAACACCATATATTTT. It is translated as CASSLSRGNTIYF.

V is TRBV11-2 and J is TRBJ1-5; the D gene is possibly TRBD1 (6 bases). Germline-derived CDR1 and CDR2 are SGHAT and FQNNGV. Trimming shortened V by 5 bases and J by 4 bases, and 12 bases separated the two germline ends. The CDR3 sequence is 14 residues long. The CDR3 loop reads CASSPDRNNQPQHF. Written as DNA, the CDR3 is TGTGCCAGCAGCCCCGACAGGAATAATCAGCCCCAGCATTTT. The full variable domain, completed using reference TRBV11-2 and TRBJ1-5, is EAGVAQSPRYKIIEKRQSVAFWCNPISGHATLYWYQQILGQGPKLLIQFQNNGVVDDSQLPKDRFSAERLKGVDSTLKIQPAKLEDSAVYLCASSPDRNNQPQHFGDGTRLSIL.

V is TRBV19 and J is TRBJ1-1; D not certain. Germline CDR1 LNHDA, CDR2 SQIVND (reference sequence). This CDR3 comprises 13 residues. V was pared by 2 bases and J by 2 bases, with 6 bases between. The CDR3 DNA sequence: TGTGCCAGTAGTATAAATATTAACACTGAAGCTTTCTTT. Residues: CASSININTEAFF.

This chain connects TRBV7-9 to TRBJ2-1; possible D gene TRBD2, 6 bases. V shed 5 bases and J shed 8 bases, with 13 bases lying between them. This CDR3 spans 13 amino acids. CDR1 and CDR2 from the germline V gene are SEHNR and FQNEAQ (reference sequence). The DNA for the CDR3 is TGTGCCAGCAGCCTGGGAGGTTTCGATGAGCAGTTCTTC. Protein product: CASSLGGFDEQFF.

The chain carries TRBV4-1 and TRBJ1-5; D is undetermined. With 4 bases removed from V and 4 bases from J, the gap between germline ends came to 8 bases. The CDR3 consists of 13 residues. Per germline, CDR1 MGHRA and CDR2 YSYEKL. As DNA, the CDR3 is TGCGCCAGCAGCCTGGGCAGTAATCAGCCCCAGCATTTT. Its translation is CASSLGSNQPQHF.

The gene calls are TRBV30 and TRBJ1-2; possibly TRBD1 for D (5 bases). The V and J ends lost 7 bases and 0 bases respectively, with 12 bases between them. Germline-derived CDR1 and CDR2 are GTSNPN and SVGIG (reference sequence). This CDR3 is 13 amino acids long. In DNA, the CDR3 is TGTGCCTTACTGGGGGGAACTAACTATGGCTACACCTTC. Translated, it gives CALLGGTNYGYTF. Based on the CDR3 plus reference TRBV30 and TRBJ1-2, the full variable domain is SQTIHQWPATLVQPVGSPLSLECTVEGTSNPNLYWYRQAAGRGLQLLFYSVGIGQISSEVPQNLSASRPQDRQFILSSKKLLLSDSGFYLCALLGGTNYGYTFGSGTRLTVV.

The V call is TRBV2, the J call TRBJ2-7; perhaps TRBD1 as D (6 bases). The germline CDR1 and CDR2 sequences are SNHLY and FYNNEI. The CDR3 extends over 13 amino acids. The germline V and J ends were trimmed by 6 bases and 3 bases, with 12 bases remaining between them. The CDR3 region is CASRQGSVYEQYF. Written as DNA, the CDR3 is TGTGCCAGCAGACAGGGTTCTGTCTACGAGCAGTACTTC.

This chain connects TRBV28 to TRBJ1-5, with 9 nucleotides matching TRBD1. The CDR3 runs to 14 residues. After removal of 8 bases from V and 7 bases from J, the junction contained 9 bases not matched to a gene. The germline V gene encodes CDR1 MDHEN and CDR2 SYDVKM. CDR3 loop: CASEGQGPRQPQHF. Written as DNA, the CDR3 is TGTGCCAGCGAAGGACAGGGGCCGCGGCAGCCCCAGCATTTT.

The CDR3 DNA reads TGTGCCAGTAGTGCCTCATGGGGCGCGAAGAAAGGCTACACCTTC. It specifies CASSASWGAKKGYTF. The chain uses TRBV19 and TRBJ1-2; weak D call: TRBD1 (5 bases). V gave up 5 bases and J gave up 8 bases, with 21 bases separating them. The CDR3 consists of 15 residues. Germline V gives CDR1 LNHDA, CDR2 SQIVND (reference sequence). Full variable domain (rest looked up from reference TRBV19 and TRBJ1-2): DGGITQSPKYLFRKEGQNVTLSCEQNLNHDAMYWYRQDPGQGLRLIYYSQIVNDFQKGDIAEGYSVSREKKESFPLTVTSAQKNPTAFYLCASSASWGAKKGYTFGSGTRLTVV.

CDR3 in amino acids: CASSAGLAGGPREQYF. The CDR3, as DNA: TGTGCCAGCAGCGCAGGACTAGCGGGAGGGCCGCGGGAGCAGTACTTC. V and J are TRBV9 and TRBJ2-7; 15 positions match TRBD2. After removal of 3 bases from V and 7 bases from J, the junction contained 8 bases not matched to a gene. This CDR3 region has 16 residues. Germline V lookup: CDR1 SGDLS, CDR2 YYNGEE.

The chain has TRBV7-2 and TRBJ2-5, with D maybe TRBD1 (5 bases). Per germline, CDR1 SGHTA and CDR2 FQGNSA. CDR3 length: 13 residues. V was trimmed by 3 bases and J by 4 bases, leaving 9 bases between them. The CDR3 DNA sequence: TGTGCCAGCAGCTTCAGGGTCACAGAGACCCAGTACTTC. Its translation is CASSFRVTETQYF.

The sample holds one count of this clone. In DNA, the CDR3 is TGTGCCAGCAGTCAGGGTAGCACTAATGAAAAACTGTTTTTT. Translation gives CASSQGSTNEKLFF. The V and J genes are TRBV6-6 and TRBJ1-4, with a tentative D call TRBD1 (5 bases). V was cut by 5 bases and J by 2 bases, with 9 bases left in between. CDR3 length: 14 residues. Germline V CDR1 and CDR2: MNHNY, SVGAGI (reference sequence).

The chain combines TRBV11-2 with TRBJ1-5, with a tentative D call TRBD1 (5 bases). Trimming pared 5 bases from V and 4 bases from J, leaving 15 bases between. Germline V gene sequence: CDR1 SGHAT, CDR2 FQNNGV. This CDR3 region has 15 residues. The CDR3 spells CASSPTAGNNQPQHF. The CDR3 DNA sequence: TGTGCCAGCAGCCCAACGGCAGGGAATAATCAGCCCCAGCATTTT.

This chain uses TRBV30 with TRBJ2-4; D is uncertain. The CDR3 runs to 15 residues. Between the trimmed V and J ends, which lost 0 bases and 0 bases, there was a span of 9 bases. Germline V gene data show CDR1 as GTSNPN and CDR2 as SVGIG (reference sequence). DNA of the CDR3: TGTGCCTGGAGTGTACCACTTGGAGCCAAAAACATTCAGTACTTC. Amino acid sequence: CAWSVPLGAKNIQYF.

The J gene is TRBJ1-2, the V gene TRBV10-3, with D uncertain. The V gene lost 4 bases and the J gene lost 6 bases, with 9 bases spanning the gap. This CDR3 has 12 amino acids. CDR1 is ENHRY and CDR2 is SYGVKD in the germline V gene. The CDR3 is CAISAGGDGYTF. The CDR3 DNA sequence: TGTGCCATCAGTGCGGGAGGAGATGGCTACACCTTC.